These T cell receptor beta chains were read from a single sample in a study of glioma-infiltrating T cells after dendritic cell vaccination. Repertoires were generated with immunoSEQ multiplex PCR, while TCRdb's copy carries only in-frame clones and drops some. This sample has about 67,000 clones, with roughly 79% found just once. This sample comprised blood, obtained before dendritic cell vaccination. The receptors here all came from a human donor with glioblastoma. The CDR3 runs from the conserved cysteine through the conserved F or W. A D gene is named only where the DNA matches it firmly. Where a row states a size, it is once, few, many or the class of an expanded clone; other rows omit it.

size	J	D	V	CDR3	DNA
.	TRBJ1-4	.	TRBV7-9	CASSLGGTEKLFF	TGTGCCAGCAGCTTAGGGGGGACAGAAAAACTGTTTTTT
.	TRBJ1-2	.	TRBV18	CASSPRQACWYGYTF	TGTGCCAGCTCACCTAGACAGGCGTGTTGGTATGGCTACACCTTC
.	TRBJ2-3	TRBD1	TRBV7-9	CASSRAGGQSTDTQYF	TGTGCCAGCAGCCGAGCTGGGGGACAGAGCACAGATACGCAGTATTTT
.	TRBJ2-7	.	TRBV5-1	CASSLVPGSAYEQYF	TGCGCCAGCAGCTTGGTACCAGGATCCGCCTACGAGCAGTACTTC
few	TRBJ1-4	.	TRBV4-3	CASSQDLYRRPNEKLFF	TGCGCCAGCAGCCAAGATCTGTATAGGAGGCCTAATGAAAAACTGTTTTTT
once	TRBJ1-2	TRBD1	TRBV19	CASRQGQGTKDYGYTF	TGTGCCAGTCGCCAAGGACAGGGCACTAAGGACTATGGCTACACCTTC
.	TRBJ2-2	TRBD2	TRBV4-2	CASSRSGGADTGELFF	TGTGCCAGCAGCCGGAGCGGGGGGGCCGACACCGGGGAGCTGTTTTTT
.	TRBJ2-7	TRBD2	TRBV11-2	CASSSGLAGDDEQYF	TGTGCCAGCAGCAGCGGACTAGCGGGGGACGACGAGCAGTACTTC
.	TRBJ1-1	TRBD1	TRBV6-1	CASSRDSSEAFF	TGTGCCAGCAGTCGGGACAGCTCAGAAGCTTTCTTT
.	TRBJ1-3	.	TRBV2	CASSEQSSGNTIYF	TGTGCCAGCAGTGAACAGTCCTCTGGAAACACCATATATTTT
.	TRBJ1-1	.	TRBV7-2	CASELVGQKNTEAFF	TGTGCCAGCGAACTAGTGGGCCAGAAGAACACTGAAGCTTTCTTT
.	TRBJ2-3	.	TRBV10-3	CAISDNKGRDTQYF	TGTGCCATCAGTGATAATAAGGGGCGGGATACGCAGTATTTT
.	TRBJ1-5	.	TRBV19	CASSIDSEVLLNQPQHF	TGTGCCAGTAGTATAGATTCGGAGGTCCTCCTCAATCAGCCCCAGCATTTT
.	TRBJ1-2	.	TRBV30	CAWSVPKKLYGYTF	TGTGCCTGGAGTGTACCAAAGAAACTCTATGGCTACACCTTC
.	TRBJ2-5	TRBD1	TRBV6-5	CASSSGTGYETQYF	TGTGCCAGCAGTTCCGGGACAGGGTATGAGACCCAGTACTTC
once	TRBJ1-4	.	TRBV4-1	CASSAVGRSGSNEKLFF	TGCGCCAGCAGCGCGGTGGGGAGGAGCGGGTCTAATGAAAAACTGTTTTTT
.	TRBJ1-2	.	TRBV19	CASFQGGGRGYGYTF	TGTGCCAGTTTCCAAGGCGGGGGGCGCGGCTATGGCTACACCTTC
.	TRBJ2-7	TRBD1	TRBV7-2	CASSFGRQGVPYEQYF	TGTGCCAGCAGCTTCGGTCGACAGGGGGTGCCCTACGAGCAGTACTTC
.	TRBJ1-1	TRBD1	TRBV7-9	CGDRVANTEAFF	TGTGGGGACAGGGTTGCGAACACTGAAGCTTTCTTT
few	TRBJ1-1	TRBD1	TRBV19	CAASTGVSMNTEAFF	TGTGCCGCATCGACAGGGGTTTCAATGAACACTGAAGCTTTCTTT
.	TRBJ2-7	.	TRBV19	CASSINFNEQYF	TGTGCCAGTAGTATCAATTTCAACGAGCAGTACTTC
.	TRBJ1-4	.	TRBV5-4	CASSLGADATNEKLFF	TGTGCCAGCAGCTTGGGGGCAGATGCAACTAATGAAAAACTGTTTTTT
.	TRBJ2-7	.	TRBV20-1	CSARDAGEQYF	TGCAGTGCTAGAGATGCGGGCGAGCAGTACTTC
.	TRBJ1-1	.	TRBV4-2	CASSRVGRGSMNTEAFF	TGTGCCAGCAGCCGAGTCGGAAGAGGGTCGATGAACACTGAAGCTTTCTTT
.	TRBJ2-2	TRBD1	TRBV11-3	CASSSDREGTGELFF	TGTGCCAGCAGCTCGGACAGGGAAGGCACCGGGGAGCTGTTTTTT
.	TRBJ1-4	.	TRBV10-2	CASSDSDRIEKLFF	TGCGCCAGCAGTGATTCGGACAGAATTGAAAAACTGTTTTTT
once	TRBJ1-1	.	TRBV7-6	CASSLGENTEAFF	TGTGCCAGCAGCTTGGGAGAGAACACTGAAGCTTTCTTT
.	TRBJ1-5	TRBD1	TRBV7-8	CASSSGTVNQPQHF	TGTGCCAGCAGTTCCGGGACAGTCAATCAGCCCCAGCATTTT
.	TRBJ2-3	.	TRBV19	CASSAGGTDTQYF	TGTGCCAGTAGTGCAGGGGGCACAGATACGCAGTATTTT
once	TRBJ1-2	TRBD1	TRBV11-2	CASSSSRPGQGYGYTF	TGTGCCAGCAGCTCCAGCCGACCGGGACAGGGATATGGCTACACCTTC
.	TRBJ2-3	.	TRBV10-2	CASTEQFSDTQYF	TGCGCCAGCACGGAACAGTTCTCAGATACGCAGTATTTT
.	TRBJ1-2	.	TRBV5-4	CASSLEGEYYGYTF	TGTGCCAGCAGCTTGGAGGGAGAATACTATGGCTACACCTTC
.	TRBJ1-4	TRBD1	TRBV27	CASSFHPGTGGDEKLFF	TGTGCCAGCAGTTTCCACCCCGGGACAGGAGGTGATGAAAAACTGTTTTTT
.	TRBJ1-5	.	TRBV6-6	CASSARSLEPQHF	TGTGCCAGCAGTGCGAGGTCTCTCGAGCCCCAGCATTTT
.	TRBJ2-5	.	TRBV5-4	CASSSGQDRSKETQYF	TGTGCCAGCAGCTCCGGACAAGACCGATCGAAAGAGACCCAGTACTTC
.	TRBJ1-4	.	TRBV4-2	CASSQAREFSTNEKLFF	TGTGCCAGCAGCCAAGCTCGGGAGTTTTCTACTAATGAAAAACTGTTTTTT
.	TRBJ1-2	.	TRBV5-1	CASSLQDNGYTF	TGCGCCAGCAGCCTACAGGATAACGGCTACACCTTC
.	TRBJ1-1	.	TRBV6-5	CASAGLVMNTEAFF	TGTGCCAGCGCAGGGTTGGTGATGAACACTGAGGCTTTCTTT
.	TRBJ1-2	.	TRBV19	CASSIPVGAPATGDGYTF	TGTGCCAGTAGTATACCGGTTGGGGCGCCGGCCACGGGTGATGGCTACACCTTC
.	TRBJ2-5	.	TRBV13	CASSFENQETQYF	TGTGCCAGCAGCTTTGAGAACCAAGAGACCCAGTACTTC
.	TRBJ2-3	.	TRBV6-5	CASSYARIDTQYF	TGTGCCAGCAGTTACGCCAGAATTGATACGCAGTATTTT
.	TRBJ1-6	.	TRBV5-1	CASSRIGENSPLHF	TGCGCCAGCAGCCGGATAGGGGAAAATTCACCCCTCCACTTT
.	TRBJ2-1	.	TRBV5-5	CASSHKGREYNEQFF	TGTGCCAGCAGCCACAAGGGACGGGAGTACAATGAGCAGTTCTTC
.	TRBJ2-2	TRBD1	TRBV2	CASNYRDRDTGELFF	TGTGCCAGCAACTACCGGGACAGGGACACCGGGGAGCTGTTTTTT
.	TRBJ2-7	.	TRBV5-1	CASSWGSGAHEQYF	TGCGCCAGCAGCTGGGGTTCAGGGGCACACGAGCAGTACTTC
few	TRBJ2-2	.	TRBV7-6	CASSLQAYTGELFF	TGTGCCAGCAGCTTACAGGCCTACACCGGGGAGCTGTTTTTT
.	TRBJ1-3	.	TRBV19	CASSMSRYSGNTIYF	TGTGCCAGTAGTATGTCACGGTACTCTGGAAACACCATATATTTT
.	TRBJ2-3	TRBD2	TRBV5-1	CASSLEGAGGVDTQYF	TGCGCCAGCAGCTTGGAAGGGGCGGGGGGGGTAGATACGCAGTATTTT
.	TRBJ1-1	.	TRBV5-1	CASSLDRRDTEAFF	TGCGCCAGCAGCTTGGACAGGAGAGACACTGAAGCTTTCTTT
.	TRBJ2-7	.	TRBV6-5	CASSSQGWRAEQYF	TGTGCCAGCAGTTCTCAGGGGTGGCGGGCCGAGCAGTACTTC
.	TRBJ1-3	.	TRBV7-8	CASSPTYLSDTIYF	TGTGCCAGCAGCCCCACTTACCTCAGCGACACCATATATTTT
.	TRBJ1-6	.	TRBV7-9	CASSLGTGDSPLHF	TGTGCCAGCAGCTTAGGGACGGGGGATTCACCCCTCCACTTT
.	TRBJ2-1	.	TRBV19	CASSIEGEVDEQFF	TGTGCCAGTAGTATAGAGGGTGAGGTCGATGAGCAGTTCTTC
.	TRBJ1-4	.	TRBV6-6	CASRNSAGEKLFF	TGTGCCAGCAGGAACTCTGCCGGTGAAAAACTGTTTTTT
.	TRBJ2-1	.	TRBV21-1	CASSKEQGLPPDEQFF	TGTGCCAGCAGCAAGGAGCAGGGACTCCCACCGGATGAGCAGTTCTTC
.	TRBJ2-5	.	TRBV2	CASSGLQQETQYF	TGTGCCAGCAGTGGTTTGCAGCAAGAGACCCAGTACTTC
once	TRBJ2-7	.	TRBV7-7	CASSPSAGAYDEQYF	TGTGCCAGCAGCCCGTCTGCGGGGGCGTACGACGAGCAGTACTTC
.	TRBJ1-5	.	TRBV15	CATSRDITEYDQPQHF	TGTGCCACCAGCAGAGATATAACAGAATATGATCAGCCCCAGCATTTT
.	TRBJ1-2	.	TRBV7-2	CASSPGGEGYTF	TGTGCCAGCAGCCCGGGGGGAGAAGGCTACACCTTC
.	TRBJ1-1	.	TRBV5-1	CASSLDVGGYTEAFF	TGCGCCAGCAGCTTGGATGTGGGCGGGTACACTGAAGCTTTCTTT